The 18 T cell receptor beta chains presented below share a single source sample, sequenced in a study of tumor-infiltrating lymphocytes in primary liver carcinoma. The investigators made TCR beta cDNA from roughly 0.55 ug total RNA, using a constant-region primer. A slightly modified ARM-PCR protocol with three nested multiplex PCR rounds produced these TCR beta libraries. Two initial PCR rounds of approximately 10 cycles each paired TRBV1-TRBV30 forward primers with a C-beta reverse primer. One entry per CDR3 protein, called by TCRdb with MiXCR from the multiplex PCR reads. The sample lists 60,000 to 90,000 distinct CDR3 sequences, approximately 74% occurring once. From about 19-30 mg of unsorted bulk tissue, DNA and RNA were co-extracted together. The sequenced material came from liver tumor tissue from sampling region 4. Subset meaning: tumor region T4, right-lateral pole. All receptors come from a man between 40 and 49 years old with primary liver carcinoma and hepatitis B virus infection.

About this clonotype itself: Lacking the conserved final phenylalanine or tryptophan, this CDR3 likely reflects a read error. J is TRBJ1-1 and V is TRBV29-1; D unresolved. Trimming took off 4 bases at V and 4 bases at J, with 10 bases between the two ends. Germline lookup yields CDR1 SQVTM and CDR2 ANQGSEA. The CDR3 runs to 12 residues. The CDR3 bases are TGCAGCGTTGCTGGAGACGGCACTGAAGCTTTCCTT. Its translation: CSVAGDGTEAFL.

In regard to this clonotype: This sequence may be a read error, since a much larger clone differs from it by one base. The conserved phenylalanine or tryptophan normally closing the CDR3 is absent here, so this likely arose from a read error. The CDR3 nucleotides read TGTGCCAGCAGTAGACTAGCGGAGACCCAGTACCTC. Its translation is CASSRLAETQYL. The chain has TRBV2 and TRBJ2-5; TRBD2 aligns across 8 bases. The germline CDR1 and CDR2 sequences are SNHLY and FYNNEI. V was pared by 5 bases and J by 5 bases, with 1 base of the junction left unmatched. The CDR3 is made up of 12 amino acids.

This clonotype showed up just once. V usage is TRBV11-2 and J usage is TRBJ2-5, with TRBD2 identical over 11 bases. The V gene's germline CDR1 is SGHAT and CDR2 FQNNGV. This CDR3 contains 16 residues. The CDR3: CASCPGTSGLQETQYF. In DNA form, the CDR3 reads TGTGCGAGCTGCCCTGGGACTAGCGGCCTACAAGAGACCCAGTACTTC.

About this clonotype itself: Germline is not matched at one junction end, which may reflect a read error. The chain has TRBV6-1 and TRBJ1-1, with D uncertain. Per the germline V gene, CDR1 is MNHNS and CDR2 is SASEGT. The CDR3 consists of 16 residues. In DNA, the CDR3 is TGTGTCAGCAGTGTTAAAGACATCCGTAGTGGCACTGAAGCTTTCTTT. It yields the protein CVSSVKDIRSGTEAFF.

With regard to this clonotype: This CDR3 is missing its conserved last phenylalanine or tryptophan, likely due to a read error. The V and J genes are TRBV6-5 and TRBJ2-5, with 7 nucleotides matching TRBD2. V shed 5 bases and J 5 bases; nucleotides not matched to a gene: 8. The germline gives CDR1 MNHEY, CDR2 SVGAGI. The CDR3 is 14 amino acids. The CDR3 sequence is CASSQAGSWETQYL. CDR3 coding DNA: TGTGCCAGCAGTCAAGCGGGGTCTTGGGAGACCCAGTACCTC.

This clonotype was counted only a few times. The gene calls are TRBV11-2 and TRBJ2-7; D is unresolved. CDR1 and CDR2 from the germline V gene are SGHAT and FQNNGV. CDR3 length equals 14 residues. With 1 base removed from V and 0 bases from J, the gap between germline ends came to 7 bases. CDR3 nucleotide sequence: TGTGCCAGCAGCTTAGCTTACGGCTCCTACGAGCAGTACTTC. Its protein is CASSLAYGSYEQYF.

The chain is built from TRBV12-3 or TRBV12-4 and TRBJ2-7; D is uncertain. The CDR3 totals 12 residues. V lost 9 bases and J 13 bases, leaving 22 bases between the germline ends. The CDR3 sequence is CASSENSYGQYF. The CDR3 DNA reads as TGTGCCAGTTCTGAGAACTCCTACGGGCAATACTTC.

As regards this clonotype: A read error is likely, as this CDR3 ends without the conserved phenylalanine or tryptophan. This sequence joins TRBV12-3 or TRBV12-4 and TRBJ1-1, with D unresolved. The length of the CDR3 is 13 residues. The CDR3: CANSLNHLTEAFY. The CDR3 coding sequence is TGTGCCAACAGTTTAAATCATCTCACTGAAGCTTTCTAT.

In regard to this clonotype: A junction boundary mismatches the germline segment, possibly from a read error. This chain joins TRBV20-1 and TRBJ1-2; D gene unclear. CDR1 DFQATT and CDR2 SNEGSKA come from the germline V gene (reference sequence). The CDR3 length is 12 residues. The CDR3 DNA sequence: TGTAGTGCGCGACGGACGGATTATGGCTACACCTTC. Residues: CSARRTDYGYTF.

A word on this clonotype: At one end, the junction sequence differs from germline, possibly due to a read error. The J gene is TRBJ2-1, the V gene TRBV12-3 or TRBV12-4; D tentatively reads TRBD1 or TRBD2 (6 bases each). The CDR3 totals 16 residues. The CDR3 loop reads CASRIGGVAAYNEQFF. The CDR3 region has the DNA TGTGCCAGCAGAATAGGGGGAGTAGCGGCCTACAATGAACAGTTCTTC.

This clonotype showed up many times. V and J are TRBV5-6 and TRBJ2-7, with TRBD1 matching over 8 bases. The CDR3 sequence is 14 residues long. CDR1 is SGHDT and CDR2 is YYEEEE in the germline V gene. J lost 3 bases, V lost 4 bases, and 6 bases had no gene match. CDR3: CASSNRDRSYEQYF. The DNA for the CDR3 is TGTGCCAGCAGCAACCGGGACAGGAGCTACGAGCAGTACTTC.

About this clonotype: One junction end does not reproduce the germline sequence, and a read error may be involved. J is TRBJ2-3 and V is TRBV11-2; D unclear. The germline V gene encodes CDR1 SGHAT and CDR2 FQNNGV. The CDR3 consists of 16 residues. The CDR3 here is CASRPPTGGSTYTQYF. Written as DNA, the CDR3 is TGTGCCAGCAGACCCCCGACTGGCGGCAGCACATATACGCAGTATTTT.

With respect to this clonotype: At one end, the junction sequence differs from germline, possibly due to a read error. The rearrangement links TRBV4-2 to TRBJ2-1; D ambiguous. Per germline, CDR1 LGHNA and CDR2 YNFKEQ. This CDR3 has 16 amino acids. CDR3 in amino acids: CTSSQEARGDYNEQFF. In nucleotides, the CDR3 is TGTACCAGCAGCCAAGAGGCCCGAGGCGACTACAATGAGCAGTTCTTC.

Turning to this clonotype: Compared with germline, one end of the junction differs, possibly owing to a read error. The chain's CDR3 is CTSSRGLGPSYEQYF. As DNA, the CDR3 is TGTACCAGCAGCCGGGGACTAGGGCCATCCTACGAGCAGTACTTT. The chain couples TRBV5-5 to TRBJ2-7; TRBD2 matches at 8 bases. Germline V CDR1 and CDR2: SGHKS, YYEKEE (reference sequence). The CDR3 runs to 15 residues.

In this sample, this clonotype turned up many times. The V and J genes are TRBV6-2 or TRBV6-3 and TRBJ2-2; D might be TRBD1 (6 bases). V was trimmed by 6 bases and J by 4 bases, leaving 9 bases between them. CDR3 length: 13 amino acids. The germline V gene has CDR1 MNHEY and CDR2 SVGEGT. The CDR3 sequence: CASRLGATGELFF. In nucleotides, the CDR3 is TGTGCCAGCAGGTTGGGGGCCACCGGGGAGCTGTTTTTT.

This clonotype has ten or more counts. This chain connects TRBV4-1 to TRBJ2-4; 8 bases are shared with TRBD2. J gave up 1 base and V 4 bases, and 3 bases lay outside the gene matches. The germline V gene has CDR1 MGHRA and CDR2 YSYEKL. The CDR3 is 15 amino acids. CDR3 coding DNA: TGCGCCAGCAGCCCGGGAGGGGGGGCCAAAAACATTCAGTACTTC. It encodes CASSPGGGAKNIQYF.

A word on this clonotype: This sequence may be a read error, since a much larger clone differs from it by one base. The CDR3 region has the DNA TGTGCCAGCAGTGAAGCGTTTCGGGTGTGGGACAATCAGCCCCAGCATTTT. It encodes CASSEAFRVWDNQPQHF. The chain is built from TRBV2 and TRBJ1-5; D unresolved. Trimming took off 0 bases at V and 3 bases at J, with 15 bases between the two ends. The CDR3 runs to 17 residues. Germline V lookup: CDR1 SNHLY, CDR2 FYNNEI.

In the case of this clonotype: At one of its ends the junction is not consistent with the germline gene, which may arise from a read error. The V call is TRBV4-1, the J call TRBJ1-2; the match to TRBD1 covers 9 bases. Germline assignment: CDR1 MGHRA and CDR2 YSYEKL. The length of the CDR3 is 15 residues. The CDR3 region is CASSHEDRGNYGYTF. The CDR3 region has the DNA TGCGCTAGCAGCCATGAGGACAGGGGAAACTATGGCTACACCTTC.